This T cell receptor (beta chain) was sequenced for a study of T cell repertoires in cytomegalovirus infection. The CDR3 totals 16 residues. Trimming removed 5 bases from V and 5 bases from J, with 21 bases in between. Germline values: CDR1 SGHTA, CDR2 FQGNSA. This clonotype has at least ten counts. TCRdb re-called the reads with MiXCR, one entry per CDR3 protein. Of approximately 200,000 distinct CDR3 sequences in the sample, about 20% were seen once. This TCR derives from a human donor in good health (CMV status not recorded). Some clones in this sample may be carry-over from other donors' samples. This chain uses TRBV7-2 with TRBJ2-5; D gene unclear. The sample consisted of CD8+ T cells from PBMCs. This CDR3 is CASSTDGRIGWETQYF. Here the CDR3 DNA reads TGTGCCAGCAGCACCGACGGTCGTATAGGGTGGGAGACCCAGTACTTC. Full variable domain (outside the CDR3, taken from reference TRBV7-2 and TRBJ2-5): GAGVSQSPSNKVTEKGKDVELRCDPISGHTALYWYRQSLGQGLEFLIYFQGNSAPDKSGLPSDRFSAERTGGSVSTLTIQRTQQEDSAVYLCASSTDGRIGWETQYFGPGTRLLVL.